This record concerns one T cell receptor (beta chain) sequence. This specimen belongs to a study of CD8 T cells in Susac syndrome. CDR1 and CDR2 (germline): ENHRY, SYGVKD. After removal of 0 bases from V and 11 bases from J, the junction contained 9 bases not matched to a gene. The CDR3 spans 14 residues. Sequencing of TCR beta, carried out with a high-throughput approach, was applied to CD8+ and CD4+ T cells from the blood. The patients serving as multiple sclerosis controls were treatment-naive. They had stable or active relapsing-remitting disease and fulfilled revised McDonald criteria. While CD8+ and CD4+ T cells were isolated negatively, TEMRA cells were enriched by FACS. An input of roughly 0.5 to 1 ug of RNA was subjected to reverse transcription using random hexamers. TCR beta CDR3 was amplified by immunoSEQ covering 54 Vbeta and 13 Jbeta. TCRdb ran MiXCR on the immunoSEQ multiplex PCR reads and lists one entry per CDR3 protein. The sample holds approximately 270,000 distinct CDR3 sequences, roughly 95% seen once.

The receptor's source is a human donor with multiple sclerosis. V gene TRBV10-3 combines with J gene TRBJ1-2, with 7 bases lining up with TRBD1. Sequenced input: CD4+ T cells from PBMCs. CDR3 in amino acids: CAISESNQGVRYTF. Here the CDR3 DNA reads TGTGCCATCAGTGAGTCGAATCAGGGGGTCAGGTACACCTTC.